These 19 T cell receptor beta chains were sequenced from one sample in a study of T cell responses to AZD1222 COVID-19 vaccine. Data came from immunoSEQ multiplex PCR; TCRdb stores just in-frame clones and leaves some out. The sample lists 200,000 or so clones, approximately 90% occurring once. Sequences were derived from peripheral blood, sampled on day 0 of AZD1222 vaccination. The receptors here all came from an adult in good health.

V usage is TRBV11-2 and J usage is TRBJ2-6; D unresolved. Trimming pared 5 bases from V and 0 bases from J, leaving 5 bases between. This CDR3 has 14 amino acids. Germline values: CDR1 SGHAT, CDR2 FQNNGV. The CDR3 is CASSRPSGANVLTF. The CDR3 coding sequence is TGTGCCAGCAGCCGACCCTCTGGGGCCAACGTCCTGACTTTC.

V and J are TRBV28 and TRBJ1-1; TRBD1 might be the D (5 bases). V was trimmed by 2 bases and J by 1 base, leaving 11 bases between them. The CDR3 has 15 residues. CDR1 is MDHEN and CDR2 is SYDVKM in the germline V gene. The CDR3 DNA reads TGTGCCAGCAGTTTAGGTGGGGGAGGGAACACTGAAGCTTTCTTT. Residues: CASSLGGGGNTEAFF.

The chain joins TRBV29-1 to TRBJ2-7; 8 bases agree with TRBD1. Trimming cost V 3 bases and J 1 base; bases outside gene matches: 5. CDR1 and CDR2 from the germline V gene are SQVTM and ANQGSEA. This CDR3 is 14 amino acids long. CDR3 sequence (DNA): TGCAGCGTTGACGGGGGACAGGCTTCCTACGAGCAGTACTTC. Amino acid sequence: CSVDGGQASYEQYF.

This chain uses TRBV7-8 with TRBJ1-5, with D possibly matching TRBD1 (6 bases). The CDR3 spans 13 residues. Germline CDR1 and CDR2: SGHVS and FQNEAQ. The V end lost 4 bases, the J end lost 7 bases, and 11 bases lay between the germline ends. This CDR3 is CASSWTVKQPQHF. CDR3 nucleotides: TGTGCCAGCAGCTGGACAGTTAAGCAGCCCCAGCATTTT.

The chain combines TRBV29-1 with TRBJ1-4; 7 positions match TRBD1. Germline CDR1 and CDR2: SQVTM and ANQGSEA. Germline trimming cut 7 bases from V and 1 base from J; bases unmatched to any gene: 6. This CDR3 comprises 14 residues. CDR3 in amino acids: CSAHRGGTNEKLFF. CDR3 bases: TGCAGCGCGCACAGGGGAGGAACTAATGAAAAACTGTTTTTT. The complete variable domain, with remaining parts taken from reference TRBV29-1 and TRBJ1-4, reads SAVISQKPSRDICQRGTSLTIQCQVDSQVTMMFWYRQQPGQSLTLIATANQGSEATYESGFVIDKFPISRPNLTFSTLTVSNMSPEDSSIYLCSAHRGGTNEKLFFGSGTQLSVL.

The J gene is TRBJ2-2, the V gene TRBV7-9; D ambiguous. This CDR3 has 18 residues. Germline values: CDR1 SEHNR, CDR2 FQNEAQ (reference sequence). The V gene lost 11 bases and the J gene lost 3 bases, with 28 bases spanning the gap. CDR3 sequence (DNA): TGTGCCTCGAAGGATAGGTCGGAGCGTAAGAAGGACACCGGGGAGCTGTTTTTT. Residues: CASKDRSERKKDTGELFF.

The V gene is TRBV7-9, the J gene TRBJ1-5; D uncertain. This CDR3 spans 15 amino acids. The ends were cut back, 4 bases at V and 5 bases at J, with 15 bases in the middle. Germline assignment: CDR1 SEHNR and CDR2 FQNEAQ (reference sequence). In DNA, the CDR3 is TGTGCCAGCAGCTCTGCAGAAGTGGGTGATCAGCCCCAGCATTTT. Translated, it gives CASSSAEVGDQPQHF.

V is TRBV6-6 and J is TRBJ1-1; D call uncertain. Germline V CDR1 and CDR2: MNHNY, SVGAGI (reference sequence). Trimming took 2 bases from V and 4 from J, leaving 2 bases between them. The CDR3 runs 11 residues. CDR3 sequence reads: CASSYGTEAFF. The CDR3 DNA follows: TGTGCCAGCAGTTACGGCACTGAAGCTTTCTTT.

This sequence joins TRBV18 and TRBJ2-3, with 7 bases that match TRBD2. Trimming at V came to 1 base and at J to 6 bases, leaving 7 bases not matched to a gene. This CDR3 is built from 15 residues. Germline CDR1 KGHSH, CDR2 LQKENI. The CDR3: CASSPREGVGDTQYF. In DNA form, the CDR3 reads TGTGCCAGCTCACCACGGGAGGGTGTGGGCGATACGCAGTATTTT.

This clone was observed once. This sequence joins TRBV6-5 and TRBJ2-1, with 11 nucleotides matching TRBD2. Per the germline V gene, CDR1 is MNHEY and CDR2 is SVGAGI. CDR3 length: 14 amino acids. The V segment lost 10 bases and the J segment 7 bases; nucleotides outside the gene matches: 9. CDR3 sequence: CATRSGGGYNEQFF. In DNA, the CDR3 is TGTGCCACTCGTAGCGGGGGGGGGTATAATGAGCAGTTCTTC.

A single count supports this clone. The gene calls are TRBV2 and TRBJ1-2, with no clear D. Germline CDR1 reads SNHLY; CDR2 reads FYNNEI. This CDR3 contains 13 residues. V lost 2 bases to trimming and J lost 6 bases, with 10 bases between them. Here the CDR3 reads CASSEYRRDGYTF. CDR3 DNA: TGTGCCAGCAGTGAATATAGGAGGGATGGCTACACCTTC.

The chain employs TRBV5-1 and TRBJ2-7, with TRBD2 matching 10 bases. V was pared by 2 bases and J by 6 bases, with 5 bases of the junction left unmatched. Germline V lookup: CDR1 SGHRS, CDR2 YFSETQ. The CDR3 contains 14 residues. CDR3 sequence reads: CASSLAGGPSEQYF. CDR3 coding DNA: TGCGCCAGCAGCTTAGCGGGAGGGCCATCCGAGCAGTACTTC.

CDR3 in amino acids: CASSPSLAGGDNEQFF. The CDR3 region has the DNA TGTGCCAGCAGCCCGTCGCTAGCGGGAGGTGACAATGAGCAGTTCTTC. V is TRBV7-3 and J is TRBJ2-1; 11 bases map to TRBD2. CDR3 length equals 16 residues. V was clipped by 5 bases and J by 5 bases; unmatched bases: 8. Germline CDR1 and CDR2: SGHTA and FQGTGA.

This clone has just a few counts. V is TRBV7-2 and J is TRBJ2-5; 14 positions match TRBD2. CDR3 length: 16 amino acids. Germline V CDR1 and CDR2: SGHTA, FQGNSA. V lost 5 bases to trimming and J lost 1 base; unmatched junction nucleotides: 3. The CDR3 loop is CASSTGLAGAQETQYF. In DNA form, the CDR3 reads TGTGCCAGCAGCACGGGACTAGCGGGGGCCCAAGAGACCCAGTACTTC.

The chain carries TRBV6-5 and TRBJ1-2; D is unresolved. CDR3 size: 14 residues. Trimming removed 7 bases at V and 4 bases at J, with 16 bases between. Germline loops: CDR1 MNHEY, CDR2 SVGAGI. This chain's CDR3 is CASTRPGVRYGYTF. The CDR3 DNA is TGTGCCAGCACCCGGCCCGGGGTGCGCTATGGCTACACCTTC.

The rearrangement links TRBV4-3 to TRBJ1-2; 7 bases fit TRBD1. CDR1 and CDR2 (germline): LGHNA, YSLEER. V shed 1 base and J 2 bases; nucleotides not matched to a gene: 4. This CDR3 contains 15 residues. The CDR3 DNA reads TGCGCCAGCAGCCAAGCGCTAGGGGGCAACTATGGCTACACCTTC. It specifies CASSQALGGNYGYTF.

The chain combines TRBV5-1 with TRBJ2-7, with a tentative D call TRBD1 (5 bases). This CDR3 has 16 amino acids. Per the germline V gene, CDR1 is SGHRS and CDR2 is YFSETQ. Trimming shortened V by 5 bases and J by 3 bases, and 21 bases separated the two germline ends. CDR3 protein: CASSLAQGQGYYEQYF. In DNA, the CDR3 is TGCGCCAGCAGTCTGGCCCAGGGCCAAGGTTACTACGAGCAGTACTTC.

The chain has TRBV29-1 and TRBJ1-2; 7 positions agree with TRBD1. This CDR3 is built from 13 residues. Losses at the gene ends were 4 bases for V and 5 bases for J; bases not matched to a gene: 7. The germline gives CDR1 SQVTM, CDR2 ANQGSEA. The CDR3 here is CSVATGDVYGYTF. The CDR3 region has the DNA TGCAGCGTTGCTACAGGGGACGTTTATGGCTACACCTTC. Looking up the rest from reference TRBV29-1 and TRBJ1-2 gives the full variable domain: SAVISQKPSRDICQRGTSLTIQCQVDSQVTMMFWYRQQPGQSLTLIATANQGSEATYESGFVIDKFPISRPNLTFSTLTVSNMSPEDSSIYLCSVATGDVYGYTFGSGTRLTVV.

The chain joins TRBV6-5 to TRBJ2-5; D possibly corresponds to TRBD1 (5 bases). The V and J ends lost 2 bases and 5 bases respectively, with 12 bases between them. This CDR3 comprises 14 residues. From germline, CDR1 is MNHEY and CDR2 SVGAGI. CDR3 nucleotides: TGTGCCAGCAGTTACGGTGGGGCGTGGGAGACCCAGTACTTC. This codes for CASSYGGAWETQYF.